This entry concerns a single TCR beta chain. What it binds is not known. This CDR3 spans 16 amino acids. From germline, CDR1 is LGHNA and CDR2 YSLEER. V was clipped by 0 bases and J by 2 bases, with 11 bases between them. These data belong to a study of T cell responses to AZD1222 COVID-19 vaccine. Findings of the study overall: Clonal diversity was possibly underestimated, and white British individuals and females predominated among donors. Spike-specific TCR repertoires showed rising breadth and depth after two AZD1222 doses.

Some clones are missing from TCRdb's copy, which holds only in-frame ones; the method was immunoSEQ multiplex PCR. The table has 190,000 or so clones, 88% seen once; the top ten hold roughly a quarter. Sequenced here: peripheral blood, sampled 28 days after the second AZD1222 dose. J is TRBJ2-1 and V is TRBV4-3, with D maybe TRBD1 (5 bases). The receptor was isolated from an adult who received the AZD1222 COVID-19 vaccine. The CDR3 DNA sequence: TGCGCCAGCAGCCAAGACTGGGGCTCGACCTACAATGAGCAGTTCTTC. Protein sequence: CASSQDWGSTYNEQFF.